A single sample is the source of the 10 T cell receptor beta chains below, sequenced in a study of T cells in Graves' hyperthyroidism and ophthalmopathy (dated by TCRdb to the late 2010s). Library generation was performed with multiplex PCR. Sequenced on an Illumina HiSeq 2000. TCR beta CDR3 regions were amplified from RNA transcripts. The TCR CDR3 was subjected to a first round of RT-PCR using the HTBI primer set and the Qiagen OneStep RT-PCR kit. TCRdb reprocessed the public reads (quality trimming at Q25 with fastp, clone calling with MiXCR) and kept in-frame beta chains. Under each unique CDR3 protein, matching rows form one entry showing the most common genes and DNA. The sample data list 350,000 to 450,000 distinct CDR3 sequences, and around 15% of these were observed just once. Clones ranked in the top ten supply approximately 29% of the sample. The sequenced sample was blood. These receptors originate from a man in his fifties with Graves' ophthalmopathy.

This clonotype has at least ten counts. The DNA of the CDR3 is TGTGCCAGCAGATCCACTAGCGGGAGTTGGAACACCGGGGAGCTGTTTTTT. Protein sequence: CASRSTSGSWNTGELFF. This chain uses TRBV12-3 or TRBV12-4 with TRBJ2-2, with 11 bases that match TRBD2. V lost 6 bases, J lost 1 base, and 7 bases stayed unmatched. The CDR3 has 17 residues.

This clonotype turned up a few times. CDR3 bases: TGTGCCAGCAGCTCTAGACAGGGGGCGCGTCAGCAGTACTTC. Protein: CASSSRQGARQQYF. This chain joins TRBV7-9 and TRBJ2-7; 10 positions match TRBD1. Germline lookup yields CDR1 SEHNR and CDR2 FQNEAQ (reference sequence). The CDR3 consists of 14 residues. V shed 4 bases, J shed 8 bases, and the junction held 8 bases outside the gene matches.

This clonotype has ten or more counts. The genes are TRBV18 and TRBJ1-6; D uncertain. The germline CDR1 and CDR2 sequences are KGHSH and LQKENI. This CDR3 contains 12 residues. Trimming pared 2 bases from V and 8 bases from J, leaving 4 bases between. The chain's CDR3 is CASSPGDSPLHF. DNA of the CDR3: TGTGCCAGCTCACCAGGAGATTCACCCCTCCACTTT.

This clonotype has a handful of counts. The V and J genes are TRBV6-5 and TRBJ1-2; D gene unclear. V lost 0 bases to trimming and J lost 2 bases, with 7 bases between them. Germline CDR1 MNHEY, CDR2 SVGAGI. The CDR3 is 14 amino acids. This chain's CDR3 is CASSYSQENYGYTF. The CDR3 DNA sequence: TGTGCCAGCAGTTACTCCCAGGAAAACTATGGCTACACCTTC.

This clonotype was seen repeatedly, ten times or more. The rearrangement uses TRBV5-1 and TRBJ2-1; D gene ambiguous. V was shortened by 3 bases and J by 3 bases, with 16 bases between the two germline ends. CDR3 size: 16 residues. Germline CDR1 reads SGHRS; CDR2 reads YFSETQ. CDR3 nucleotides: TGCGCCAGCAGCTGGTCTCAGGCGACCATCTACAATGAGCAGTTCTTC. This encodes CASSWSQATIYNEQFF. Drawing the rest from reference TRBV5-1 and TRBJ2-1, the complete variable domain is KAGVTQTPRYLIKTRGQQVTLSCSPISGHRSVSWYQQTPGQGLQFLFEYFSETQRNKGNFPGRFSGRQFSNSRSEMNVSTLELGDSALYLCASSWSQATIYNEQFFGPGTRLTVL.

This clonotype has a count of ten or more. The CDR3 DNA reads as TGTGCCAGCAGCTTAGCCCGCACTAGCGGGAGTTCGTCAGATACGCAGTATTTT. Translated, it gives CASSLARTSGSSSDTQYF. The rearrangement uses TRBV11-1 and TRBJ2-3, with 11 positions matching TRBD2. The junction had 9 bases not matched to a gene; V was cut back by 0 bases and J by 4 bases. Germline V gene data show CDR1 as SGHAT and CDR2 as FQDESV (reference sequence). The CDR3 has 18 residues.

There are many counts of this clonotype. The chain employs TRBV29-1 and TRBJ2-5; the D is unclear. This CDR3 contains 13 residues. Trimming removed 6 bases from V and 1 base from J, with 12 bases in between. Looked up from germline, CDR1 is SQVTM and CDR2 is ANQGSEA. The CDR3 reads CSVGKGSQETQYF. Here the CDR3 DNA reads TGCAGCGTGGGGAAGGGATCCCAAGAGACCCAGTACTTC.

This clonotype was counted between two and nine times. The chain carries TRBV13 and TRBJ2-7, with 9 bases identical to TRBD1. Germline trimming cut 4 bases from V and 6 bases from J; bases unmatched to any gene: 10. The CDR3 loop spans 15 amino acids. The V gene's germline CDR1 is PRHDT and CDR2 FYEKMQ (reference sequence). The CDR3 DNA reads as TGTGCCAGCAGCTCATCCGGGACAGGGCGTTCCGAGCAGTACTTC. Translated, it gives CASSSSGTGRSEQYF.

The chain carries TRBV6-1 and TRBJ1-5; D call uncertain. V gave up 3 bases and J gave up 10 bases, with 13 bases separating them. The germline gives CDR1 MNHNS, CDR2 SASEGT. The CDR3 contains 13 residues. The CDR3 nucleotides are TGTGCCAGCAGTGACGGCTCTCAACTCCCCCAGCATTTT. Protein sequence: CASSDGSQLPQHF.

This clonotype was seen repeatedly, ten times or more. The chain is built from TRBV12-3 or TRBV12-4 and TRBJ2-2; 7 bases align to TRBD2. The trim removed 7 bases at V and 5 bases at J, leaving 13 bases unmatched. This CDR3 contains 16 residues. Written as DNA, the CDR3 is TGTGCCAGCACCTTTGGGCTAGCGGAGGGGACCGGGGAGCTGTTTTTT. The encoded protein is CASTFGLAEGTGELFF.